This T cell receptor beta chain stems from a study of blood T cell repertoires in COVID-19 (dated by TCRdb to 2020 to 2022). Context from the whole study: Samples covering the acute and convalescent phases of COVID-19 were provided by collaborators in the United States, Italy and Spain. The prospective study material was composed of cDNA or gDNA derived from T cells, B-cell-depleted T cells, or PBMCs. Deeply sampled blood TCRbeta repertoires from subjects exposed to, actively infected with, or recovered from COVID-19 were included in the dataset. A freely available public database, intended as a resource for researchers studying the immune response to SARS-CoV-2, is where the repertoires were released. Samples were obtained from the ongoing ImmuneRACE study (first 160 participants) and from over 1,000 subjects provided by 6 global collaborators. The sample metadata nearly always contained a de-identified subject ID, COVID-19 status, age in years and sex. Where available, HLA class I and class II types were obtained from metadata supplied by the sample provider rather than from assay-based typing. Overall results and qualifications from the work: The amount of clinical and demographic metadata varied by source and participant and was provided uncurated.

In Seattle, one collaborating source enrolled patients while the infection was active and tracked those patients longitudinally over the course of disease. The collaborating institutions used their own protocols to collect whole blood in K2EDTA tubes. For TCRbeta analysis, collaborators shipped samples as frozen whole blood, isolated PBMCs, or DNA extracted from either of those sample types. From the cysteine through the phenylalanine, the CDR3 covers 15 amino acids. Here the CDR3 DNA is all that survives: 45 bases in frame from base 1. The trim is 0 bases for V and 4 bases for J, with a gap of 14 bases between the germline ends. CDR1 and CDR2, per the germline V gene, are SGDLS and YYNGEE. This clone has just a few counts. No cognate antigen has been identified for it. Qualities for individual bases were not recorded, and no much larger clone is one base off. TCRbeta CDR3 regions were amplified from genomic DNA using the immunoSEQ Assay, a bias-controlled multiplex PCR. Per the authors' processing: Nucleated cell counts per sample were estimated from amplification of reference gene primers within the assay. To quantify the absolute abundance of each unique TCRbeta CDR3 rearrangement, sequence reads were collapsed and filtered. For each sample, productive Simpson clonality was calculated as the square root of Simpson's diversity index over productive rearrangements. Drawn from immuneACCESS, this table holds only the in-frame rearrangements with V and J called that TCRdb kept. Clones are partly lost; checked studies trace under half to an unresolved V gene and leave the rest unexplained. V, J and clone size were drawn from that table, and D and trimming were deduced from the DNA. The sample table lists around 300,000 clones, approximately 91% of them with a count of one. Of the sample, about 2% is held by the ten largest clones.

The chain is assembled from TRBV9 and TRBJ2-7; no D gene call is confident. This receptor was obtained from a woman in her 30s with COVID-19, enrolled during active disease. Material: peripheral blood. The DNA is as follows: TGTGCCAGCAGCGTAGCTACTGGCCTACTATACGAGCAGTACTTC. This gives the protein CASSVATGLLYEQYF.